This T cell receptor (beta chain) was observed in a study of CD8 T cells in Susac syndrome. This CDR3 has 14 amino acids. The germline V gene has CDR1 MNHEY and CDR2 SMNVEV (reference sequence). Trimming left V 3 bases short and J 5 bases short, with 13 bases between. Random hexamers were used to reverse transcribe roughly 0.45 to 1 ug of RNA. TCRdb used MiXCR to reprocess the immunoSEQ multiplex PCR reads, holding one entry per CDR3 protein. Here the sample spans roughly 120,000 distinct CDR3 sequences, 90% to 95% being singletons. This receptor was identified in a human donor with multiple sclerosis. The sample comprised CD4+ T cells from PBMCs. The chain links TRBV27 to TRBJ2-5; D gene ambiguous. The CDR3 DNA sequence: TGTGCCAGCAGTTTTGCGACTGATTGGGAGACCCAGTACTTC. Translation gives CASSFATDWETQYF.